This T cell receptor (beta chain) appears in the sequencing data of a study of blood T cell repertoires in COVID-19. As for the study in general: Samples came from the United States, Italy and Spain, spanning acute and convalescent COVID-19.

Original processing notes: For nucleated cells, counts were estimated from reference gene primer amplification. The method was immunoSEQ multiplex PCR; TCRdb's version includes in-frame clones alone and lacks a portion of them. The V and J calls and the clone size are those of that table, but D and trimming were determined from the DNA. The table includes fewer than 110,000 clones, about 90% detected once. Concerning this clone: Other DNA sequences within the sample encode an identical CDR3.

V lost 3 bases and J lost 6; bases outside the gene matches: 3. The V gene's germline CDR1 is KGHSH and CDR2 LQKENI. This CDR3 contains 14 residues. This chain links TRBV18 with TRBJ2-7; 12 positions agree with TRBD1. This clonotype originated in a middle-aged man with acute or convalescent COVID-19. The sequenced sample consisted of peripheral blood. CDR3 DNA: TGTGCCAGCTCACCGGGGACAGGGGGCTTCGAGCAGTACTTC. Residues: CASSPGTGGFEQYF.